Each of the 3 T cell receptor beta chains below was sequenced from the same sample in a study of response to subunit inactivated influenza vaccine. TCRdb redid the calling of the RT-PCR reads with MiXCR, one entry per CDR3 protein. This sample carries 530,000 or so distinct CDR3 sequences, over 25% of them seen once, and the ten largest clones take approximately 2%. This sample comprised CD4+ T cells sorted from PBMCs, obtained about 5 days after vaccination. The receptors were gathered from a man aged 45-60 years who received an inactivated influenza vaccine.

CDR3 loop: CSARAHPYEQYF. DNA of the CDR3: TGCAGTGCTAGAGCCCATCCGTACGAGCAGTACTTC. The V gene is TRBV20-1, the J gene TRBJ2-7; D unclear. This CDR3 has 12 residues. The V gene lost 1 base and the J gene lost 4 bases, with 8 bases spanning the gap. Germline V gives CDR1 DFQATT, CDR2 SNEGSKA (reference sequence).

The chain carries TRBV7-9 and TRBJ2-2; 10 nucleotides agree with TRBD1. With 4 bases clipped from V and 4 bases from J, the junction kept 9 bases outside the gene matches. Germline V gives CDR1 SEHNR, CDR2 FQNEAQ (reference sequence). The CDR3 contains 17 residues. The CDR3 DNA follows: TGTGCCAGCAGCTCCAATACGGGACAGGGGATCACCGGGGAGCTGTTTTTT. Amino acid sequence: CASSSNTGQGITGELFF.

This clonotype was counted a few times. The chain uses TRBV7-2 and TRBJ2-2, with 8 bases matching TRBD1. With V trimmed by 2 bases and J by 6 bases, 2 bases remained unmatched. Germline assignment: CDR1 SGHTA and CDR2 FQGNSA. The CDR3 extends over 14 amino acids. CDR3 coding DNA: TGTGCCAGCAGCTTATTACAGGGGGCCGGGGAGCTGTTTTTT. It encodes CASSLLQGAGELFF.